A selection of T cell receptor beta chains follows, all from one sample in a study of blood T cells in healthy people across ages. One entry per CDR3 protein, called by TCRdb with MiXCR from the 5' RACE reads. The sample holds around 1.5 million distinct CDR3 sequences, about 40% seen once. Sequences were obtained from blood. The origin of the receptors is a woman younger than 35 in good health. CDR3s include the opening cysteine and the closing phenylalanine or tryptophan.

J gene | CDR3 length | V gene | CDR3 protein
TRBJ1-6 | 20 | TRBV7-2 | CASSLAKTGRVRSYNSPLHF
TRBJ2-5 | 17 | TRBV28 | CASSLGQGAERQETQYF
TRBJ2-3 | 13 | TRBV2 | CASALLLTDTQYF
TRBJ2-7 | 16 | TRBV2 | CASSESGAATSYEQYF
TRBJ1-5 | 14 | TRBV7-9 | CASSLEGINQPQHF
TRBJ1-4 | 15 | TRBV25-1 | CASSGLQGAAEKLFF
TRBJ2-3 | 14 | TRBV29-1 | CSVGRGGVTDTQYF
TRBJ2-7 | 13 | TRBV30 | CAWTGAETYEQYF
TRBJ2-1 | 16 | TRBV10-3 | CAISDTRLAGGREQFF
TRBJ1-1 | 13 | TRBV12-3/TRBV12-4 | CASSTLPNTEAFF
TRBJ2-1 | 14 | TRBV27 | CASKDPGLYNEQFF
TRBJ2-1 | 11 | TRBV7-9 | CASRMYNEQFF
TRBJ2-1 | 14 | TRBV20-1 | CSARDSGFRNEQFF
TRBJ1-4 | 18 | TRBV18 | CASSPQMLDGATNEKLFF
TRBJ2-7 | 13 | TRBV7-9 | CASSPQGVYEQYF
NA | 14 | TRBV7-6 | CASSLAPSAHEQYF
TRBJ1-2 | 15 | TRBV6-6 | CASTTDGSINYGYTF
TRBJ2-5 | 14 | TRBV2 | CASRAGTVNNEQYF
TRBJ1-2 | 15 | TRBV5-5 | CASSFWAFFNYGYTF
TRBJ1-1 | 15 | TRBV6-5 | CASRFSTGPNTEAFF